The T cell receptor beta chain under discussion was sequenced for a study of blood T cell repertoires in COVID-19. Repertoires were generated with immunoSEQ multiplex PCR, while TCRdb's copy carries only in-frame clones and drops some. Here the sample spans around 100,000 clones, 80% to 90% being singletons. The CDR3 sequence is 16 residues long. Per germline, CDR1 SGHTA and CDR2 FQGNSA. Trimming removed 2 bases from V and 4 bases from J, with 14 bases in between. The chain has TRBV7-2 and TRBJ2-2; the D gene is possibly TRBD2 (6 bases). The receptor was isolated from a human donor in a cohort sampled during active COVID-19. The sample taken for sequencing was peripheral blood. The DNA for the CDR3 is TGTGCCAGCAGCTTATCGGGACTCCTCACCACCGGGGAGCTGTTTTTT. Protein product: CASSLSGLLTTGELFF.